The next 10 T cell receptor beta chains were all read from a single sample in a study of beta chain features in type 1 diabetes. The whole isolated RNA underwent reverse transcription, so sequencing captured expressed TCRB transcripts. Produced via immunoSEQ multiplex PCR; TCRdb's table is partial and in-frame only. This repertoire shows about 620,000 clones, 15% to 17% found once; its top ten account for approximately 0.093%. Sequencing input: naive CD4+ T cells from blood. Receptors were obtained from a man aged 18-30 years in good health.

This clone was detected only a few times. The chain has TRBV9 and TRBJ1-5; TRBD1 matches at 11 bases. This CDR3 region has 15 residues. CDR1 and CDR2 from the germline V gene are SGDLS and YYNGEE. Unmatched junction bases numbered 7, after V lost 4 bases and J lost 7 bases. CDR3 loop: CASSPDRGPEQPQHF. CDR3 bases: TGTGCCAGCAGCCCGGACAGGGGGCCCGAGCAGCCCCAGCATTTT.

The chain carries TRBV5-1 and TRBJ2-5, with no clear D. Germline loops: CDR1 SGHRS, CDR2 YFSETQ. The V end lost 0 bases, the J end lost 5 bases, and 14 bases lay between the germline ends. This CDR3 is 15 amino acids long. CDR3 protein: CASSLGTSSAETQYF. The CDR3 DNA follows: TGCGCCAGCAGCTTGGGTACGAGCAGTGCGGAGACCCAGTACTTC.

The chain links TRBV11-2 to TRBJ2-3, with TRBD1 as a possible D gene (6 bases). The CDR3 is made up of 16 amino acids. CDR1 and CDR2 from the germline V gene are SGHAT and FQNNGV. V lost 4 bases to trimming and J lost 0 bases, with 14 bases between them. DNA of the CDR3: TGTGCCAGCAGCTCCCGTCCAGGGGCAAGCACAGATACGCAGTATTTT. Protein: CASSSRPGASTDTQYF.

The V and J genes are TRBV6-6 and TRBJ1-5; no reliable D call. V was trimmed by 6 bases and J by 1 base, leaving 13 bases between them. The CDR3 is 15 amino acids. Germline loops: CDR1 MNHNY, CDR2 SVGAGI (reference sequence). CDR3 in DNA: TGTGCCAGCAGCACGGACTCTATGAGCAATCAGCCCCAGCATTTT. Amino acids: CASSTDSMSNQPQHF.

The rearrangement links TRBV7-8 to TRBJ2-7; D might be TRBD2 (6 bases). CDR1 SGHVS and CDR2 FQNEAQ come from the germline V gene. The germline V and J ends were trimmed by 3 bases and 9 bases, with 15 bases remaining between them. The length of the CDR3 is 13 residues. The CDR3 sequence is CASSLGREVVQYF. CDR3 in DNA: TGTGCCAGCAGCTTGGGGCGGGAAGTGGTGCAGTACTTC.

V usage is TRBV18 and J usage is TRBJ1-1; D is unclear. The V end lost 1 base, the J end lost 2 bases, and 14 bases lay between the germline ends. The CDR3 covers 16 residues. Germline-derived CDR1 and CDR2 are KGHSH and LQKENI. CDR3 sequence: CASSPRVAELNTEAFF. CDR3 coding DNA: TGTGCCAGCTCACCACGAGTGGCCGAGTTAAACACTGAAGCTTTCTTT. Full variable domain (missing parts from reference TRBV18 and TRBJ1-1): NAGVMQNPRHLVRRRGQEARLRCSPMKGHSHVYWYRQLPEEGLKFMVYLQKENIIDESGMPKERFSAEFPKEGPSILRIQQVVRGDSAAYFCASSPRVAELNTEAFFGQGTRLTVV.

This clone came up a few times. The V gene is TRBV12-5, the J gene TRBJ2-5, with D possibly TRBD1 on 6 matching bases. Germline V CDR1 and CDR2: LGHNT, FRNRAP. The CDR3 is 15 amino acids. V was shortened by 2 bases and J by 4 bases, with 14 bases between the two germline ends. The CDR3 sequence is CASGLSQGPRETQYF. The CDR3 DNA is TGTGCTAGTGGTTTGTCTCAGGGGCCGAGAGAGACCCAGTACTTC.

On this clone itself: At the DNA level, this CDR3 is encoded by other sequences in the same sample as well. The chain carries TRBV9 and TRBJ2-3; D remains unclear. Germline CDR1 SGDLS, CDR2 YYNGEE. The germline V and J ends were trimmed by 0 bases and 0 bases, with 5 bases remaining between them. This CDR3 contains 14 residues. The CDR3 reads CASSVAGSTDTQYF. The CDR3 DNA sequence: TGTGCCAGCAGCGTAGCGGGTAGCACAGATACGCAGTATTTT.

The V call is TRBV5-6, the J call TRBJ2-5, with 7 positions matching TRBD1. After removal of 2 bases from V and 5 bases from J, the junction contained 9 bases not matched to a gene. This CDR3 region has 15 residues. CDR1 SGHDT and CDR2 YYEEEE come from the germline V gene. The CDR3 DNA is TGTGCCAGCAGCTTATACAGGGGCCTAGGGGAGACCCAGTACTTC. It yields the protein CASSLYRGLGETQYF.

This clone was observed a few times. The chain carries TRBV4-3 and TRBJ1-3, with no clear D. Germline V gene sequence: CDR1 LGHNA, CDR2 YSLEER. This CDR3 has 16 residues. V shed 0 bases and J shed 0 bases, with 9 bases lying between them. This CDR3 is CASSQDRRTSGNTIYF. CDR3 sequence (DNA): TGCGCCAGCAGCCAAGACAGACGGACCTCTGGAAACACCATATATTTT.